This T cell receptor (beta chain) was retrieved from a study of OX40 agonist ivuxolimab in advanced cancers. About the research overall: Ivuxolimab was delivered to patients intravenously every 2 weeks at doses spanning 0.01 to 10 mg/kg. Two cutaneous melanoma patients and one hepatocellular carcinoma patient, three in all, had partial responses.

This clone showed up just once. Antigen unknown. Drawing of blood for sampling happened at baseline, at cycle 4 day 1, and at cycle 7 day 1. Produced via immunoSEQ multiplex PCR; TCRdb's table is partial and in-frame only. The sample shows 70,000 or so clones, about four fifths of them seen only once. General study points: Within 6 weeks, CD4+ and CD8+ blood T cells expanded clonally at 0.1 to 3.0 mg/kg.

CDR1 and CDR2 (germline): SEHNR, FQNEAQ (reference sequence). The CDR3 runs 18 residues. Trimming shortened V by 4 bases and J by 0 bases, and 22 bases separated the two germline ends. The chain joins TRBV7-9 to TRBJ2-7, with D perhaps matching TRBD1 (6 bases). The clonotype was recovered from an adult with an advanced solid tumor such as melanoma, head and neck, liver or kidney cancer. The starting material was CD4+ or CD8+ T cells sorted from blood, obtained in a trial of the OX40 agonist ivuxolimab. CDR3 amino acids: CASSSSVEYRVSSYEQYF. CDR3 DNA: TGTGCCAGCAGCTCATCCGTTGAGTACAGGGTGAGCTCCTACGAGCAGTACTTC.